The entry that follows covers one T cell receptor beta chain sequence. This entry comes from a study of cytomegalovirus exposure and HLA in healthy donors. It was with 60 Vbeta and 13 Jbeta primers that the PCR ran. The assay was immunoSEQ multiplex PCR, and TCRdb's table has in-frame clones only and misses some. The sample holds about 170,000 clones, more than 60% seen once. This TCR derives from a female donor in good health and CMV-seronegative. The specimen sequenced was PBMCs.

DNA of the CDR3: TGTGCCAGCTCACCGGGGCGGGAGACCCAGTACTTC. Protein sequence: CASSPGRETQYF. The chain employs TRBV18 and TRBJ2-5; TRBD1 is a possible D gene (5 bases). The CDR3 runs to 12 residues. Germline V gene lookup returns CDR1 KGHSH and CDR2 LQKENI. Trimming stripped 3 bases from V and 5 bases from J, with 7 bases between.